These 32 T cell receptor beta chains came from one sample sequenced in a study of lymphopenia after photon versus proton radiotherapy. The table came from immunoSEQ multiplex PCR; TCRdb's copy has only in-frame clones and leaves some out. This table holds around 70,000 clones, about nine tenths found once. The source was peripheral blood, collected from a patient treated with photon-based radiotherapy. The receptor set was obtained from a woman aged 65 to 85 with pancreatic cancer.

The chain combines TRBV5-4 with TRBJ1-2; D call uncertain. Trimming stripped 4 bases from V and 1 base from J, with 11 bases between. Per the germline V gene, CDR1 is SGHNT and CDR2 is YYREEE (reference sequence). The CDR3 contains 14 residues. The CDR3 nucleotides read TGTGCCAGCAGCCTGCCAGGTTTTAACTATGGCTACACCTTC. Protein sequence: CASSLPGFNYGYTF.

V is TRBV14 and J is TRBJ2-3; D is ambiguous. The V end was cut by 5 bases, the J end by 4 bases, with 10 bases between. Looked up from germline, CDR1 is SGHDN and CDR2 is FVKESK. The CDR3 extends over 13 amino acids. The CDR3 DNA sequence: TGTGCCAGCAGCTCTGGCTTACCAGATACGCAGTATTTT. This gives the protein CASSSGLPDTQYF.

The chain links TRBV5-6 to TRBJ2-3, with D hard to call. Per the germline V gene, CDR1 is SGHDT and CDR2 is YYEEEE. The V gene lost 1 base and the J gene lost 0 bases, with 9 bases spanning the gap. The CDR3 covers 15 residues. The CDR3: CASSLWRKSTDTQYF. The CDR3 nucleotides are TGTGCCAGCAGCTTGTGGCGGAAGAGCACAGATACGCAGTATTTT.

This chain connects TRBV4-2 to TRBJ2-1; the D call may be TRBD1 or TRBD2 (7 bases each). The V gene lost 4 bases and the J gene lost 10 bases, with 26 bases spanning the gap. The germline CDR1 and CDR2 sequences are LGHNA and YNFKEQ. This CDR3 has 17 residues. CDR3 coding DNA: TGTGCCAGCAGCCCGAACCTGGGAGGGGGCTACCTTGGGGAGCAGTTCTTC. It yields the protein CASSPNLGGGYLGEQFF.

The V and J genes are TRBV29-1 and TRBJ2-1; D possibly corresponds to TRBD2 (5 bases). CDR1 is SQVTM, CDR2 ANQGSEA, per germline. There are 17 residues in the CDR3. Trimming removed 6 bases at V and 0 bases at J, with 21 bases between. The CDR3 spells CSVISPKRGRSYNEQFF. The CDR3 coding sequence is TGCAGCGTCATCTCCCCCAAGCGCGGGCGCTCCTACAATGAGCAGTTCTTC.

CDR3: CASSQDVLTTDTQYF. As DNA, the CDR3 is TGCGCCAGCAGCCAAGATGTACTAACCACAGATACGCAGTATTTT. The gene calls are TRBV4-3 and TRBJ2-3; D gene uncertain. The germline V and J ends were trimmed by 0 bases and 2 bases, with 9 bases remaining between them. The V gene's germline CDR1 is LGHNA and CDR2 YSLEER. CDR3 length: 15 amino acids.

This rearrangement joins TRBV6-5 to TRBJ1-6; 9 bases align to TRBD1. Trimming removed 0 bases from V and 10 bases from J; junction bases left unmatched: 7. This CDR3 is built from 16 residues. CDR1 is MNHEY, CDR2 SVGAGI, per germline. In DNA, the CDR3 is TGTGCCAGCAGTTACTCGTTGGGGACAGGGTCCTCACCCCTCCACTTT. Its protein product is CASSYSLGTGSSPLHF.

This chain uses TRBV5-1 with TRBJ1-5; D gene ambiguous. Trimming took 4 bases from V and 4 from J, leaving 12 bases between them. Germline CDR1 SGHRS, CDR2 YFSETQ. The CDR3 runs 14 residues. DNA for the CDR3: TGCGCCAGCAGCCCGGACGGGCGAAATCAGCCCCAGCATTTT. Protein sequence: CASSPDGRNQPQHF.

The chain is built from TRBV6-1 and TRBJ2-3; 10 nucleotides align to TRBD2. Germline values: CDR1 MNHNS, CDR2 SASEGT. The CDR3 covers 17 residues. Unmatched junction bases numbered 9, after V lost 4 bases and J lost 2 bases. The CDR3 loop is CASSGLAGVGNTDTQYF. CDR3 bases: TGTGCCAGCAGTGGGCTAGCGGGAGTCGGGAACACAGATACGCAGTATTTT.

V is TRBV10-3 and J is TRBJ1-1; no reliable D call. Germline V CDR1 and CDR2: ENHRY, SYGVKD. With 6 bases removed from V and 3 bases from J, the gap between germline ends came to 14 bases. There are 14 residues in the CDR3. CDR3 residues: CAIRTAGRDTEAFF. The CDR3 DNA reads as TGTGCCATCAGAACCGCGGGGAGGGACACTGAAGCTTTCTTT.

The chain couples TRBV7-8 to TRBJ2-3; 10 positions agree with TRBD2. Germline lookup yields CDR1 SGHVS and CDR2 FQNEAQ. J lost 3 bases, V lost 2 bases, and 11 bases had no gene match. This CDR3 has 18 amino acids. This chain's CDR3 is CASSLWVAGGLPTDTQYF. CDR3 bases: TGTGCCAGCAGCTTATGGGTAGCGGGAGGACTCCCGACAGATACGCAGTATTTT.

The CDR3 DNA reads TGCGCCAGCAGCTTGGGTTCGGGGGAGCAGTACTTC. Its translation: CASSLGSGEQYF. The rearrangement links TRBV5-1 to TRBJ2-5; TRBD2 might be the D (6 bases). Trimming stripped 0 bases from V and 11 bases from J, with 11 bases between. This CDR3 region has 12 residues. Germline V CDR1 and CDR2: SGHRS, YFSETQ.

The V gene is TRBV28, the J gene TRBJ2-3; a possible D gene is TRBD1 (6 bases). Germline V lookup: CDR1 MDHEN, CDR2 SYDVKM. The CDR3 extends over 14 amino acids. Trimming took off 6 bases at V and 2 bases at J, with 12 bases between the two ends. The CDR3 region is CASSRQVHTDTQYF. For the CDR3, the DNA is TGTGCCAGCAGCCGACAGGTCCACACAGATACGCAGTATTTT. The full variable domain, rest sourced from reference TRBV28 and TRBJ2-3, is DVKVTQSSRYLVKRTGEKVFLECVQDMDHENMFWYRQDPGLGLRLIYFSYDVKMKEKGDIPEGYSVSREKKERFSLILESASTNQTSMYLCASSRQVHTDTQYFGPGTRLTVL.

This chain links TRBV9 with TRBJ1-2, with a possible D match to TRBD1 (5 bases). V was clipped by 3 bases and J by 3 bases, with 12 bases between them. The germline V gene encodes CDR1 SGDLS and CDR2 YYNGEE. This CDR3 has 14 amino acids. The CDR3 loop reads CASSDRGKYYGYTF. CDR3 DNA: TGTGCCAGCAGCGATCGGGGCAAGTACTATGGCTACACCTTC.

The CDR3 sequence is CASSRHRDSDYGYTF. The CDR3 region has the DNA TGTGCCAGCAGCCGCCACCGGGACAGCGACTATGGCTACACCTTC. The V and J genes are TRBV11-2 and TRBJ1-2; TRBD1 aligns across 7 bases. Germline V CDR1 and CDR2: SGHAT, FQNNGV. With V trimmed by 5 bases and J by 3 bases, 9 bases remained unmatched. The CDR3 is 15 residues long.

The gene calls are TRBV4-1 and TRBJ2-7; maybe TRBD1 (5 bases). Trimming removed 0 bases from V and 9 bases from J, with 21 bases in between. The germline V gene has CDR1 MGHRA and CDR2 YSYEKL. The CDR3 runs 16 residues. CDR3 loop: CASSQDPGQGWIGQYF. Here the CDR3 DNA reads TGCGCCAGCAGCCAAGATCCAGGGCAGGGCTGGATCGGGCAGTACTTC.

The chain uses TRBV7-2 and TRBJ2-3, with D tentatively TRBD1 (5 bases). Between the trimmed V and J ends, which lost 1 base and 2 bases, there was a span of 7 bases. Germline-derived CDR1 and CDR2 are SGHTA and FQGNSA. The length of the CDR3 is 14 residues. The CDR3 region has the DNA TGTGCCAGCAGCTTAGTACAGGACACAGATACGCAGTATTTT. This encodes CASSLVQDTDTQYF.

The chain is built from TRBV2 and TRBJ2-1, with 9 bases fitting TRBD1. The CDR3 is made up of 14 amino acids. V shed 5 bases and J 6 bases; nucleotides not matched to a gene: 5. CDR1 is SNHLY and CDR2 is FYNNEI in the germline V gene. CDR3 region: CASSYGQGSNEQFF. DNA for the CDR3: TGTGCCAGCAGTTACGGACAGGGGAGCAATGAGCAGTTCTTC.

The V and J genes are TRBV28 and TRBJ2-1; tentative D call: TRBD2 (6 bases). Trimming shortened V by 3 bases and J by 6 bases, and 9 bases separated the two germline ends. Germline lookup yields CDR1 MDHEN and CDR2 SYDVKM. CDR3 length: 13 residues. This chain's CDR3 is CASSFLATNEQFF. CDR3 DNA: TGTGCCAGCAGTTTTCTAGCGACCAATGAGCAGTTCTTC.

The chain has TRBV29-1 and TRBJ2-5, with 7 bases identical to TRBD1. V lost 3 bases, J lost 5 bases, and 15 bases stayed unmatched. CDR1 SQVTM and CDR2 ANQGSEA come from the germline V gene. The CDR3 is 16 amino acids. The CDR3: CSVEADRVDTWETQYF. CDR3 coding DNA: TGCAGCGTTGAGGCCGACAGGGTAGATACTTGGGAGACCCAGTACTTC. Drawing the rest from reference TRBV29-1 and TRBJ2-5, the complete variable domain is SAVISQKPSRDICQRGTSLTIQCQVDSQVTMMFWYRQQPGQSLTLIATANQGSEATYESGFVIDKFPISRPNLTFSTLTVSNMSPEDSSIYLCSVEADRVDTWETQYFGPGTRLLVL.

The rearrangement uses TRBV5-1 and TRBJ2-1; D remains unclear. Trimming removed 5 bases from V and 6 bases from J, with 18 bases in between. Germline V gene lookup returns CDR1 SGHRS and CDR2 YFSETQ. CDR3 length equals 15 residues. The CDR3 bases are TGCGCCAGCAGTTCAGGACCCAACGGTTTCAATGAGCAGTTCTTC. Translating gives CASSSGPNGFNEQFF.

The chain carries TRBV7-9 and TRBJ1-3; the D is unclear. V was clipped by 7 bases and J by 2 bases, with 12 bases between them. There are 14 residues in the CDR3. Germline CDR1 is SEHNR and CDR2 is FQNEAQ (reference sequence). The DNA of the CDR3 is TGTGCCAGCACCTCAACGGGGACTGGAAACACCATATATTTT. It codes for CASTSTGTGNTIYF.

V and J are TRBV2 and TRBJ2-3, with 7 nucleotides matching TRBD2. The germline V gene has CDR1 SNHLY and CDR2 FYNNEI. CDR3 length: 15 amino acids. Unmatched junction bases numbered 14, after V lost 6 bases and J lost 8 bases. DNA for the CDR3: TGTGCCAGCAGCGAGCGGGGCGGGGGTTTCGGTACGCAGTATTTT. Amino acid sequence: CASSERGGGFGTQYF.

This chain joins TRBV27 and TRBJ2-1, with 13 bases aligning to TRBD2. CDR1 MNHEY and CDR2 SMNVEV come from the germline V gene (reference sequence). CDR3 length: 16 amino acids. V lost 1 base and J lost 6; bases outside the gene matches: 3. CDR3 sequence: CASSLWRTSGGNEQFF. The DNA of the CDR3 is TGTGCCAGCAGTTTATGGCGGACTAGCGGGGGCAATGAGCAGTTCTTC.

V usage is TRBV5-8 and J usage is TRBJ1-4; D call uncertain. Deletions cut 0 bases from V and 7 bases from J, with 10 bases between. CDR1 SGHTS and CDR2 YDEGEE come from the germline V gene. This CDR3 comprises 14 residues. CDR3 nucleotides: TGTGCCAGCAGCTTGGCCGGACGGATTGAAAAACTGTTTTTT. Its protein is CASSLAGRIEKLFF.

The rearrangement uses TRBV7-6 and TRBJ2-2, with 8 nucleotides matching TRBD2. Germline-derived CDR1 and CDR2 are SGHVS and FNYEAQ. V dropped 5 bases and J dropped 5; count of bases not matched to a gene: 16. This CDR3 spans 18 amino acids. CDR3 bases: TGTGCCAGCAGCCTCCGCCCCCCGGCGGGGGGTCATACCGGGGAGCTGTTTTTT. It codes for CASSLRPPAGGHTGELFF.

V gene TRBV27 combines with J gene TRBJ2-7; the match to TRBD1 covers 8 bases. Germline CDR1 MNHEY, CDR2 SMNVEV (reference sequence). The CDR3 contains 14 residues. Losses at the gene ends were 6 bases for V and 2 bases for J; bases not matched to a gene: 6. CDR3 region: CASRRGQGTYEQYF. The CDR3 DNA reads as TGTGCCAGCAGGCGAGGACAGGGAACCTACGAGCAGTACTTC.

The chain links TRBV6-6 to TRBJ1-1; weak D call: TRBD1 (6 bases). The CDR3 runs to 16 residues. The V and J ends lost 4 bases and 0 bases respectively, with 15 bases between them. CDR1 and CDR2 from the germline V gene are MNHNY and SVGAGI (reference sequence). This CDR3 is CASSSGTQGMNTEAFF. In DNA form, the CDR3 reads TGTGCCAGCAGTTCAGGGACACAGGGAATGAACACTGAAGCTTTCTTT.

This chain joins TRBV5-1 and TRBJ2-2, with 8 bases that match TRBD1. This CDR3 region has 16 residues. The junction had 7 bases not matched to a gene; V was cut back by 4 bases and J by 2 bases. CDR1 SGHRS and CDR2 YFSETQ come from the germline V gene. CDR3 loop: CASSPGQGRNTGELFF. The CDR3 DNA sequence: TGCGCCAGCAGCCCTGGACAGGGCAGAAACACCGGGGAGCTGTTTTTT.

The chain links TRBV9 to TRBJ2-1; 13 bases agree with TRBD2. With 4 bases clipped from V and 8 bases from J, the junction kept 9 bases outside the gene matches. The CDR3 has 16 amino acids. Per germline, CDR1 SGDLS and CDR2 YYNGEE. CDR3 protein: CASSPDGGLAGDEQFF. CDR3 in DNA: TGTGCCAGCAGCCCAGATGGTGGACTAGCGGGAGATGAGCAGTTCTTC. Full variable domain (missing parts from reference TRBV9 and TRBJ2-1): DSGVTQTPKHLITATGQRVTLRCSPRSGDLSVYWYQQSLDQGLQFLIQYYNGEERAKGNILERFSAQQFPDLHSELNLSSLELGDSALYFCASSPDGGLAGDEQFFGPGTRLTVL.

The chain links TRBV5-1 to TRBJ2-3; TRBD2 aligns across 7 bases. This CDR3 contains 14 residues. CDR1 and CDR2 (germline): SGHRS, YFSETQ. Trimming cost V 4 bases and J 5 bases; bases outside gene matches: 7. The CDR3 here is CASSAPGGRDTQYF. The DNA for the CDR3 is TGCGCCAGCAGCGCCCCGGGGGGTCGAGATACGCAGTATTTT. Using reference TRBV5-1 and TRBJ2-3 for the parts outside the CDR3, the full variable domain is KAGVTQTPRYLIKTRGQQVTLSCSPISGHRSVSWYQQTPGQGLQFLFEYFSETQRNKGNFPGRFSGRQFSNSRSEMNVSTLELGDSALYLCASSAPGGRDTQYFGPGTRLTVL.

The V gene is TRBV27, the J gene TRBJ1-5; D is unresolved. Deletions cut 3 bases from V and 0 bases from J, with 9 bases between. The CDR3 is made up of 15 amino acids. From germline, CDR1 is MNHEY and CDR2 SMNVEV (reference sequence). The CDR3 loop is CASSLTYYSNQPQHF. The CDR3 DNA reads TGTGCCAGCAGTTTGACCTATTATAGCAATCAGCCCCAGCATTTT.